A single sample gave rise to the 15 T cell receptor beta chains below, sequenced in a study of T cell responses to AZD1222 COVID-19 vaccine (dated by TCRdb to 2020 to 2023). Explained via the paper, the time point label denotes: about 28 days (+/-7) after the second vaccine dose. The library was obtained by the immunoSEQ multiplex PCR assay. The table comes from immuneACCESS by way of TCRdb, which keeps in-frame sequences with V and J called. Part of the clones is missing from these tables; in studies checked, under half for an unresolved V gene and the rest for unknown reasons. The sample has hundreds of thousands of clones on record, 90% to 95% of them singletons. About 0.5% of the sample is taken by the ten largest. Sequencing used peripheral blood, obtained 28 days after the second AZD1222 dose. The origin of the receptors is an adult who received the AZD1222 COVID-19 vaccine.

Details on this clone: Other DNA sequences in this sample translate to the same CDR3. The gene calls are TRBV6-5 and TRBJ1-1; D not resolved. The CDR3 consists of 15 residues. The germline V and J ends were trimmed by 0 bases and 1 base, with 9 bases remaining between them. Germline CDR1 is MNHEY and CDR2 is SVGAGI. Here the CDR3 reads CASSYSTRGNTEAFF. The CDR3 DNA sequence: TGTGCCAGCAGTTACTCGACCCGGGGGAACACTGAAGCTTTCTTT.

This sequence joins TRBV27 and TRBJ2-7; D is possibly TRBD1 (6 bases). The V end lost 5 bases, the J end lost 6 bases, and 14 bases lay between the germline ends. CDR1 and CDR2 from the germline V gene are MNHEY and SMNVEV (reference sequence). The CDR3 has 13 residues. CDR3 sequence (DNA): TGTGCCAGCAGTCCGACAGGTACCCTCGAGCAGTACTTC. Protein sequence: CASSPTGTLEQYF.

This chain connects TRBV19 to TRBJ1-3, with D maybe TRBD1 (6 bases). This CDR3 spans 17 amino acids. Trimming stripped 4 bases from V and 0 bases from J, with 16 bases between. CDR1 is LNHDA and CDR2 is SQIVND in the germline V gene (reference sequence). CDR3 protein: CASSNSGARFSGNTIYF. Here the CDR3 DNA reads TGTGCCAGTAGTAATTCGGGGGCTAGGTTCTCTGGAAACACCATATATTTT.

The V call is TRBV5-4, the J call TRBJ1-1, with 7 bases lining up with TRBD1. V gave up 10 bases and J gave up 8 bases; unmatched junction bases: 2. Per germline, CDR1 SGHNT and CDR2 YYREEE (reference sequence). The CDR3 spans 9 residues. The chain's CDR3 is CARQGEAFF. The CDR3 DNA follows: TGTGCCCGACAGGGAGAAGCTTTCTTT.

V and J are TRBV7-2 and TRBJ1-5; the D is unclear. The germline V gene has CDR1 SGHTA and CDR2 FQGNSA. V was cut by 5 bases and J by 0 bases, with 11 bases left in between. The CDR3 runs to 15 residues. The CDR3 protein is CASSPRGYSNQPQHF. CDR3 DNA: TGTGCCAGCAGCCCCCGAGGGTATAGCAATCAGCCCCAGCATTTT.

The rearrangement uses TRBV2 and TRBJ1-5; D might be TRBD1 (6 bases). Trimming cost V 10 bases and J 3 bases, with 19 bases left between them. CDR1 and CDR2 (germline): SNHLY, FYNNEI. The CDR3 consists of 15 residues. The CDR3: CAITKGGTNNQPQHF. CDR3 sequence (DNA): TGTGCCATCACAAAGGGGGGGACTAACAATCAGCCCCAGCATTTT. Full variable domain (missing parts from reference TRBV2 and TRBJ1-5): EPEVTQTPSHQVTQMGQEVILRCVPISNHLYFYWYRQILGQKVEFLVSFYNNEISEKSEIFDDQFSVERPDGSNFTLKIRSTKLEDSAMYFCAITKGGTNNQPQHFGDGTRLSIL.

This chain's CDR3 is CASSEYYEQYF. As DNA, the CDR3 is TGTGCCAGCAGTGAATACTACGAGCAGTACTTC. The chain has TRBV25-1 and TRBJ2-7; D remains unclear. V lost 0 bases and J lost 3, with 0 bases in between. The length of the CDR3 is 11 residues. CDR1 and CDR2 (germline): MGHDK, SYGVNS.

The gene calls are TRBV5-1 and TRBJ1-1; unclear D gene. V lost 3 bases and J 1 base, leaving 10 bases between the germline ends. There are 14 residues in the CDR3. The germline V gene has CDR1 SGHRS and CDR2 YFSETQ. CDR3 nucleotides: TGCGCCAGCAGCTCTGACGTCAGGAACACTGAAGCTTTCTTT. Translating gives CASSSDVRNTEAFF.

The chain combines TRBV28 with TRBJ1-1; no definite D call. The CDR3 runs 13 residues. Between the trimmed V and J ends, which lost 8 bases and 0 bases, there was a span of 10 bases. Germline lookup yields CDR1 MDHEN and CDR2 SYDVKM. For the CDR3, the DNA is TGTGCCAGCGGTGTAAGCATGAACACTGAAGCTTTCTTT. It yields the protein CASGVSMNTEAFF.

The V gene is TRBV18, the J gene TRBJ1-2; no clear D gene. The CDR3 is made up of 15 amino acids. V dropped 3 bases and J dropped 4 bases, with 15 bases sitting between them. Germline V gives CDR1 KGHSH, CDR2 LQKENI. In DNA, the CDR3 is TGTGCCAGCTCACCGAATACAGCCCTTCGCTATGGCTACACCTTC. It codes for CASSPNTALRYGYTF.

This clone was observed a few times. This sequence joins TRBV5-1 and TRBJ1-2; perhaps TRBD1 as D (6 bases). Trimming cost V 1 base and J 2 bases, with 9 bases left between them. The CDR3 totals 14 residues. From germline, CDR1 is SGHRS and CDR2 YFSETQ. The CDR3: CASSLLTGNYGYTF. In nucleotides, the CDR3 is TGCGCCAGCAGCTTGCTCACAGGGAACTATGGCTACACCTTC.

The table lists this clone with a count of one. The rearrangement uses TRBV18 and TRBJ2-1; 7 nucleotides line up with TRBD2. The germline gives CDR1 KGHSH, CDR2 LQKENI. The CDR3 contains 16 residues. J gave up 2 bases and V 5 bases, and 9 bases lay outside the gene matches. The CDR3 here is CASSASGSGTYNEQFF. CDR3 coding DNA: TGTGCCAGCTCAGCCTCGGGGAGCGGGACCTACAATGAGCAGTTCTTC.

The rearrangement uses TRBV10-3 and TRBJ2-3; the match to TRBD1 covers 8 bases. Germline trimming cut 4 bases from V and 6 bases from J; bases unmatched to any gene: 12. Looked up from germline, CDR1 is ENHRY and CDR2 is SYGVKD. The CDR3 is 16 residues long. The CDR3 nucleotides are TGTGCCATCAGTGCGGAAAACAGGGGGTCACGGGATACGCAGTATTTT. This sequence encodes CAISAENRGSRDTQYF.

This chain links TRBV5-1 with TRBJ2-7; the D gene is possibly TRBD1 (5 bases). This CDR3 has 13 amino acids. Per the germline V gene, CDR1 is SGHRS and CDR2 is YFSETQ. Trimming removed 5 bases at V and 5 bases at J, with 14 bases between. Here the CDR3 reads CASRFWGADEQYF. The CDR3 DNA reads TGCGCCAGCAGATTCTGGGGCGCCGACGAGCAGTACTTC.

This rearrangement joins TRBV28 to TRBJ1-1; possibly TRBD1 for D (5 bases). Deletions cut 10 bases from V and 4 bases from J, with 16 bases between. CDR3 length: 13 residues. The germline V gene has CDR1 MDHEN and CDR2 SYDVKM. The CDR3 is CAIRGGIGTEAFF. The CDR3 DNA follows: TGTGCCATCCGCGGGGGGATTGGCACTGAAGCTTTCTTT.